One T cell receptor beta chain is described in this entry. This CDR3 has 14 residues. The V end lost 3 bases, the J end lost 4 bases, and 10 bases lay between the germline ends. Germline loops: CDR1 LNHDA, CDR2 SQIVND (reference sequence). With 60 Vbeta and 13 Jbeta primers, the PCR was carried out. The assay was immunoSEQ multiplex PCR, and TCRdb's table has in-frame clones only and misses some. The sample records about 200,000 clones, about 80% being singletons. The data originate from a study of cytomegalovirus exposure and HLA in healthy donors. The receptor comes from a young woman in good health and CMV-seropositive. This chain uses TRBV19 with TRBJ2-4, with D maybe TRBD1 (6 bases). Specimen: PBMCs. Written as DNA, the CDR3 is TGTGCCAGTAGTATGACCAGGGGAAAAAACATTCAGTACTTC. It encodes CASSMTRGKNIQYF.